These 32 T cell receptor beta chains were all obtained from the same sample, sequenced in a study of T cell responses to AZD1222 COVID-19 vaccine (dated by TCRdb to about 2021). Preparation of the library involved the immunoSEQ multiplex PCR assay. The clones in this table, taken by TCRdb from immuneACCESS, are in-frame only. Not every clone is retained; where verified, under half of the shortfall comes from an unresolved V gene, and the cause of the rest is unknown. The sample data list some 150,000 clones, and around 90% of these were observed just once. The ten largest clonotypes hold about 3.3% of the sample. Explained via the paper, the time point label denotes: about 28 days (+/-7) after the second vaccine dose. Specimen: peripheral blood, collected 28 days after the second AZD1222 dose. These TCRs come from an adult who received the AZD1222 COVID-19 vaccine.

The V call is TRBV29-1, the J call TRBJ2-1, with 7 bases identical to TRBD2. V gave up 8 bases and J gave up 4 bases; unmatched junction bases: 17. Germline CDR1 SQVTM, CDR2 ANQGSEA. The CDR3 consists of 16 residues. The CDR3 sequence: CSYESGLGGGYNEQFF. CDR3 coding DNA: TGCAGCTACGAGAGCGGGCTGGGGGGAGGGTACAATGAGCAGTTCTTC.

V usage is TRBV14 and J usage is TRBJ1-4, with D tentatively TRBD1 (5 bases). Germline V gene sequence: CDR1 SGHDN, CDR2 FVKESK. The germline V and J ends were trimmed by 4 bases and 7 bases, with 13 bases remaining between them. CDR3 length: 14 amino acids. The CDR3 DNA reads TGTGCCAGCAGCCTAGGGGCAGGTTTTGAAAAACTGTTTTTT. Translated: CASSLGAGFEKLFF.

Only one count was recorded for this clone. The rearrangement links TRBV7-9 to TRBJ1-6; D is undetermined. Germline assignment: CDR1 SEHNR and CDR2 FQNEAQ (reference sequence). The length of the CDR3 is 16 residues. V lost 6 bases, J lost 10 bases, and 22 bases lay in between. CDR3 loop: CASSPSGGEASSPLHF. CDR3 in DNA: TGTGCCAGCAGTCCCAGCGGCGGGGAGGCTTCCTCACCCCTCCACTTT.

This clone is a singleton in its sample. This sequence joins TRBV18 and TRBJ1-2; D may be TRBD1 (6 bases). Between the trimmed V and J ends, which lost 3 bases and 8 bases, there was a span of 13 bases. The CDR3 consists of 13 residues. Germline loops: CDR1 KGHSH, CDR2 LQKENI. The CDR3 loop is CASSPGQSQGYTF. The CDR3 region has the DNA TGTGCCAGCTCACCCGGACAGAGTCAGGGCTACACCTTC.

This clone was observed a few times. CDR3 amino acids: CAWSSGEGVQPQHF. DNA for the CDR3: TGTGCCTGGAGTTCCGGGGAGGGGGTTCAGCCCCAGCATTTT. The V call is TRBV30, the J call TRBJ1-5, with D possibly matching TRBD1 (6 bases). CDR1 GTSNPN and CDR2 SVGIG come from the germline V gene (reference sequence). The CDR3 totals 14 residues. The V and J ends lost 2 bases and 6 bases respectively, with 14 bases between them.

The V gene is TRBV3-1 (or the pseudogene TRBV3-2), the J gene TRBJ1-3; 7 positions agree with TRBD1. The trim removed 4 bases at V and 4 bases at J, leaving 7 bases unmatched. CDR1 is LGHDT and CDR2 is YNNKEL in the germline V gene (reference sequence). The length of the CDR3 is 15 residues. The CDR3 here is CASSLSTGPGNTIYF. The CDR3 nucleotides are TGTGCCAGCAGCCTTTCGACAGGGCCCGGAAACACCATATATTTT.

V usage is TRBV4-1 and J usage is TRBJ2-1; weak D call: TRBD1 (5 bases). The CDR3 is made up of 14 amino acids. With 6 bases removed from V and 5 bases from J, the gap between germline ends came to 14 bases. In germline, CDR1 is MGHRA, CDR2 YSYEKL. CDR3 loop: CASRGLSLNNEQFF. DNA of the CDR3: TGCGCCAGCAGGGGGCTTTCCTTGAACAATGAGCAGTTCTTC.

V is TRBV10-3 and J is TRBJ2-3, with D perhaps matching TRBD2 (6 bases). Germline V gene sequence: CDR1 ENHRY, CDR2 SYGVKD. This CDR3 comprises 14 residues. V dropped 9 bases and J dropped 5 bases, with 18 bases sitting between them. The CDR3 spells CAIAYGTLRDTQYF. In DNA, the CDR3 is TGTGCCATTGCCTACGGGACTTTGAGAGATACGCAGTATTTT.

The chain uses TRBV19 and TRBJ2-1, with TRBD2 matching over 8 bases. Germline lookup yields CDR1 LNHDA and CDR2 SQIVND (reference sequence). This CDR3 is built from 14 residues. Trimming took 3 bases from V and 5 from J; bases not matched to a gene: 3. This CDR3 reads CASSIHSGDNEQFF. The DNA of the CDR3 is TGTGCCAGTAGTATCCATAGCGGGGACAATGAGCAGTTCTTC.

A few counts support this clone. V is TRBV6-5 and J is TRBJ1-6; 10 positions agree with TRBD1. The CDR3 sequence is 13 residues long. Germline CDR1 is MNHEY and CDR2 is SVGAGI. Trimming cost V 7 bases and J 7 bases; bases outside gene matches: 1. The CDR3 nucleotides read TGTGCCAGCAAGGACAGGGGGAATTCACCCCTCCACTTT. Residues: CASKDRGNSPLHF.

This rearrangement joins TRBV27 to TRBJ1-1; 9 positions agree with TRBD1. The CDR3 is 14 residues long. Germline CDR1 and CDR2: MNHEY and SMNVEV (reference sequence). V shed 5 bases, J shed 4 bases, and the junction held 5 bases outside the gene matches. The CDR3, as DNA: TGTGCCAGCAGTCGCCGGGACAGGGTCACTGAAGCTTTCTTT. This translates into CASSRRDRVTEAFF.

V and J are TRBV3-1 (or the pseudogene TRBV3-2) and TRBJ2-7; the match to TRBD2 covers 9 bases. The CDR3 length is 15 residues. Per the germline V gene, CDR1 is LGHDT and CDR2 is YNNKEL (reference sequence). The V and J ends lost 1 base and 7 bases, in that order; junction bases with no gene match: 8. The CDR3 reads CASSQGSSGVLEQYF. CDR3 DNA: TGTGCCAGCAGCCAAGGGTCTAGCGGGGTTTTGGAGCAGTACTTC.

The table lists this clone with a count of one. The V gene is TRBV5-6, the J gene TRBJ2-1; 14 bases align to TRBD2. Losses at the gene ends were 4 bases for V and 4 bases for J; bases not matched to a gene: 10. The CDR3 length is 18 residues. The germline CDR1 and CDR2 sequences are SGHDT and YYEEEE. The CDR3: CASSPGTSGSLGYNEQFF. The CDR3 nucleotides read TGTGCCAGCAGCCCCGGGACTAGCGGGAGCTTAGGGTACAATGAGCAGTTCTTC.

This clone was counted only a few times. The chain uses TRBV2 and TRBJ2-1; TRBD2 matches at 10 bases. CDR1 is SNHLY and CDR2 is FYNNEI in the germline V gene. The CDR3 contains 16 residues. Trimming cost V 5 bases and J 8 bases; bases outside gene matches: 12. CDR3: CASSFGLAGEFDEQFF. The CDR3 DNA reads TGTGCCAGCAGTTTTGGGCTAGCGGGAGAATTTGATGAGCAGTTCTTC.

The rearrangement links TRBV18 to TRBJ1-1, with D tentatively TRBD1 (5 bases). The germline CDR1 and CDR2 sequences are KGHSH and LQKENI. V lost 4 bases, J lost 0 bases, and 24 bases lay in between. The length of the CDR3 is 19 residues. DNA for the CDR3: TGTGCCAGCTCACGCCGTTGGGGAGGGGAGAAGGGGTTGAACACTGAAGCTTTCTTT. Translating gives CASSRRWGGEKGLNTEAFF.

The chain carries TRBV4-1 and TRBJ2-3, with D uncertain. Per the germline V gene, CDR1 is MGHRA and CDR2 is YSYEKL. This CDR3 has 13 residues. Trimming took off 5 bases at V and 2 bases at J, with 8 bases between the two ends. CDR3 DNA: TGCGCCAGCAGCTACAGCACCACAGATACGCAGTATTTT. Its protein product is CASSYSTTDTQYF.

The V gene is TRBV30, the J gene TRBJ2-7; D is unresolved. Trimming shortened V by 4 bases and J by 2 bases, and 18 bases separated the two germline ends. Germline V gene sequence: CDR1 GTSNPN, CDR2 SVGIG (reference sequence). This CDR3 has 15 residues. CDR3 coding DNA: TGTGCCTGGAAGGCGTTGGGTCCAGGCGCCTACGAGCAGTACTTC. Translation: CAWKALGPGAYEQYF.

This chain uses TRBV10-2 with TRBJ2-7; D gene uncertain. Germline V gene data show CDR1 as WSHSY and CDR2 as SAAADI. This CDR3 is 14 amino acids long. The V and J ends lost 3 bases and 4 bases respectively, with 13 bases between them. The CDR3 protein is CASSEKGSSYEQYF. The CDR3 region has the DNA TGCGCCAGCAGTGAAAAGGGAAGTAGTTACGAGCAGTACTTC.

The genes are TRBV30 and TRBJ2-7, with D possibly being TRBD1 or TRBD2 (5 bases each). The germline gives CDR1 GTSNPN, CDR2 SVGIG (reference sequence). CDR3 length: 12 amino acids. V lost 1 base to trimming and J lost 6 bases, with 10 bases between them. The chain's CDR3 is CAWSGDPPEQYF. The CDR3 nucleotides read TGTGCCTGGAGTGGGGACCCACCCGAGCAGTACTTC.

The chain employs TRBV7-2 and TRBJ2-7; no firm D call. The CDR3 covers 15 residues. Germline V lookup: CDR1 SGHTA, CDR2 FQGNSA. The V and J ends lost 5 bases and 0 bases respectively, with 14 bases between them. CDR3 amino acids: CASSASREASYEQYF. The CDR3 nucleotides read TGTGCCAGCAGCGCGTCTCGAGAGGCCTCCTACGAGCAGTACTTC.

J is TRBJ2-7 and V is TRBV2; D gene uncertain. The CDR3 consists of 14 residues. V was clipped by 2 bases and J by 0 bases, with 8 bases between them. Germline CDR1 SNHLY, CDR2 FYNNEI. Here the CDR3 reads CASSETVPSYEQYF. CDR3 in DNA: TGTGCCAGCAGTGAAACAGTTCCCTCCTACGAGCAGTACTTC.

V usage is TRBV5-8 and J usage is TRBJ2-7; 7 bases align to TRBD2. This CDR3 comprises 16 residues. Per germline, CDR1 SGHTS and CDR2 YDEGEE. V gave up 0 bases and J gave up 4 bases; unmatched junction bases: 10. CDR3 residues: CASSLEGAGRFYEQYF. The DNA for the CDR3 is TGTGCCAGCAGCTTGGAAGGCGCCGGGAGGTTTTACGAGCAGTACTTC.

The genes are TRBV10-3 and TRBJ1-1; D gene ambiguous. CDR1 is ENHRY, CDR2 SYGVKD, per germline. V lost 0 bases, J lost 0 bases, and 14 bases lay in between. The CDR3 has 17 amino acids. The CDR3 coding sequence is TGTGCCATCAGTGAGTCGGGCAGATCACTCCTGAACACTGAAGCTTTCTTT. It encodes CAISESGRSLLNTEAFF.

The chain uses TRBV30 and TRBJ1-1; a weak D match, TRBD1 (6 bases). The V gene's germline CDR1 is GTSNPN and CDR2 SVGIG (reference sequence). Trimming took 4 bases from V and 3 from J, leaving 12 bases between them. The CDR3 runs 13 residues. CDR3 loop: CAWKSGADTEAFF. The CDR3 nucleotides read TGTGCCTGGAAATCGGGGGCGGACACTGAAGCTTTCTTT.

This chain joins TRBV11-2 and TRBJ2-7, with D uncertain. Trimming shortened V by 1 base and J by 3 bases, and 7 bases separated the two germline ends. The CDR3 is 13 amino acids. The germline gives CDR1 SGHAT, CDR2 FQNNGV. CDR3 sequence (DNA): TGTGCCAGCAGCTTAGGCCCCGACTACGAGCAGTACTTC. Translating it yields CASSLGPDYEQYF.

This chain links TRBV6-5 with TRBJ1-5; D ambiguous. Between the trimmed V and J ends, which lost 11 bases and 1 base, there was a span of 15 bases. The CDR3 is made up of 14 amino acids. Germline V gene lookup returns CDR1 MNHEY and CDR2 SVGAGI. The CDR3 nucleotides are TGTGCCCACGCACGAGGCAACAGCAATCAGCCCCAGCATTTT. Translated, it gives CAHARGNSNQPQHF.

The genes are TRBV6-5 and TRBJ1-6; 10 nucleotides match TRBD1. Germline V CDR1 and CDR2: MNHEY, SVGAGI. The CDR3 runs 14 residues. The junction had 1 base not matched to a gene; V was cut back by 4 bases and J by 7 bases. CDR3 DNA: TGTGCCAGCAGTTGGGACAGGGGCAATTCACCCCTCCACTTT. It specifies CASSWDRGNSPLHF.

CDR3: CASTKAGPGGRYTEAFF. The CDR3 DNA reads as TGTGCCAGTACTAAGGCGGGTCCAGGGGGCCGGTACACTGAAGCTTTCTTT. The chain combines TRBV19 with TRBJ1-1; TRBD1 agrees at 8 bases. CDR3 size: 17 residues. With V trimmed by 7 bases and J by 3 bases, 16 bases remained unmatched. From germline, CDR1 is LNHDA and CDR2 SQIVND (reference sequence).

This sequence joins TRBV7-2 and TRBJ1-6; 9 nucleotides agree with TRBD1. Germline CDR1 and CDR2: SGHTA and FQGNSA. V lost 7 bases and J lost 9; bases outside the gene matches: 4. This CDR3 contains 13 residues. The CDR3 here is CASIRQGGSPLHF. The CDR3 DNA follows: TGTGCCAGCATCAGACAGGGGGGTTCACCCCTCCACTTT.

This chain joins TRBV15 and TRBJ2-3; TRBD2 is a possible D gene (6 bases). The germline V gene has CDR1 LNHNV and CDR2 YYDKDF (reference sequence). The CDR3 is made up of 15 amino acids. V lost 1 base to trimming and J lost 3 bases, with 11 bases between them. Here the CDR3 reads CATSRAGVRTDTQYF. CDR3 sequence (DNA): TGTGCCACCAGCAGAGCGGGAGTTAGGACAGATACGCAGTATTTT.

The J gene is TRBJ1-4, the V gene TRBV5-3; 8 bases align to TRBD1. TRBV5-3 is annotated as an ORF whose role is uncertain. This CDR3 has 18 amino acids. Trimming took 9 bases from V and 3 from J; bases not matched to a gene: 19. CDR3 DNA: TGTGCCACACGCCCCTCGGGAGAACAGGGGGTTTCTAATGAAAAACTGTTTTTT. Protein sequence: CATRPSGEQGVSNEKLFF.

This chain connects TRBV19 to TRBJ2-1; D is unresolved. This CDR3 has 14 residues. The V end lost 6 bases, the J end lost 4 bases, and 13 bases lay between the germline ends. Per germline, CDR1 LNHDA and CDR2 SQIVND (reference sequence). The CDR3 loop reads CASRARGPYNEQFF. The CDR3 DNA reads as TGTGCCAGTAGGGCCAGAGGACCTTACAATGAGCAGTTCTTC.